One sample yielded the 10 T cell receptor beta chains listed below, sequenced in a study of PD-L1 blockade in urothelial cancer. TCRdb's table, derived via immunoSEQ multiplex PCR, lists solely in-frame clones and lacks some. The repertoire consists of about 52,000 clones, with over 75% occurring once and the leading ten covering 5.8%. The sequences come from PBMCs, collected around atezolizumab (anti-PD-L1) treatment. All receptors derive from a man aged 35 to 55 with urothelial cancer.

The chain is built from TRBV4-3 and TRBJ1-1, with 7 nucleotides matching TRBD1. Looked up from germline, CDR1 is LGHNA and CDR2 is YSLEER. V shed 3 bases, J shed 5 bases, and the junction held 9 bases outside the gene matches. CDR3 length: 15 residues. The CDR3 reads CASSQKPQGDTEAFF. The CDR3 DNA follows: TGCGCCAGCAGCCAGAAACCCCAGGGGGATACTGAAGCTTTCTTT.

The rearrangement links TRBV7-2 to TRBJ2-1; 13 bases align to TRBD2. The CDR3 is made up of 15 amino acids. Trimming removed 6 bases from V and 7 bases from J; junction bases left unmatched: 6. Germline lookup yields CDR1 SGHTA and CDR2 FQGNSA. The CDR3 coding sequence is TGTGCCAGCAGTCGGACTAGCGGGAGACGAAATGAGCAGTTCTTC. This codes for CASSRTSGRRNEQFF.

The rearrangement links TRBV21-1 to TRBJ2-7; TRBD2, the table's D call, lacks a check against the DNA. TRBV21-1 is a known pseudogene. The CDR3 has 13 residues. The CDR3 sequence: CASSPSLSHRQYF. CDR3 bases: TGTGCCAGCAGTCCTTCCTTGTCTCATAGGCAGTACTTC.

This chain uses TRBV14 with TRBJ1-1; weak D call: TRBD1 (6 bases). In germline, CDR1 is SGHDN, CDR2 FVKESK. This CDR3 region has 16 residues. Trimming removed 0 bases from V and 2 bases from J, with 13 bases in between. CDR3 bases: TGTGCCAGCAGCCAAGATCGAGGGGGACCTAACACTGAAGCTTTCTTT. Its translation is CASSQDRGGPNTEAFF.

This rearrangement joins TRBV28 to TRBJ1-1; D may be TRBD1 (5 bases). Germline values: CDR1 MDHEN, CDR2 SYDVKM. The CDR3 covers 14 residues. The V end lost 7 bases, the J end lost 1 base, and 13 bases lay between the germline ends. The CDR3 DNA follows: TGTGCCAGCACACTTGGGGCAGGGAACACTGAAGCTTTCTTT. It specifies CASTLGAGNTEAFF. Full variable domain (remainder filled in from reference TRBV28 and TRBJ1-1): DVKVTQSSRYLVKRTGEKVFLECVQDMDHENMFWYRQDPGLGLRLIYFSYDVKMKEKGDIPEGYSVSREKKERFSLILESASTNQTSMYLCASTLGAGNTEAFFGQGTRLTVV.

The J gene is TRBJ2-7, the V gene TRBV5-5; 10 bases agree with TRBD1. Looked up from germline, CDR1 is SGHKS and CDR2 is YYEKEE (reference sequence). The length of the CDR3 is 16 residues. V was pared by 5 bases and J by 5 bases, with 13 bases of the junction left unmatched. CDR3 DNA: TGTGCCAGCAGGGGGACTTCGGACAGGGGGTATCACGAGCAGTACTTC. Protein: CASRGTSDRGYHEQYF.

The J gene is TRBJ1-5, the V gene TRBV30; D gene ambiguous. V shed 1 base and J shed 3 bases, with 7 bases lying between them. Germline lookup yields CDR1 GTSNPN and CDR2 SVGIG (reference sequence). The CDR3 covers 13 residues. The CDR3 loop is CAWSARPNQPQHF. The CDR3 DNA follows: TGTGCCTGGAGTGCCAGGCCCAATCAGCCCCAGCATTTT.

The V and J genes are TRBV7-9 and TRBJ1-2; possible D gene TRBD1, 6 bases. Germline V gives CDR1 SEHNR, CDR2 FQNEAQ (reference sequence). V was clipped by 5 bases and J by 2 bases, with 24 bases between them. CDR3 length: 18 residues. The chain's CDR3 is CASSGLQGTEGDNYGYTF. The CDR3, as DNA: TGTGCCAGCAGCGGATTACAGGGTACCGAAGGAGACAACTATGGCTACACCTTC.

This clone showed up just a few times. The chain carries TRBV19 and TRBJ2-1; D might be TRBD1 (5 bases). This CDR3 contains 13 residues. V was clipped by 3 bases and J by 3 bases, with 6 bases between them. Germline CDR1 is LNHDA and CDR2 is SQIVND (reference sequence). The chain's CDR3 is CASSIQGYNEQFF. In DNA form, the CDR3 reads TGTGCCAGTAGTATTCAGGGCTACAATGAGCAGTTCTTC.

The chain is built from TRBV11-3 and TRBJ2-7, with a possible D match to TRBD2 (6 bases). Germline values: CDR1 SGHNT, CDR2 YENEEA. The V end lost 5 bases, the J end lost 6 bases, and 11 bases lay between the germline ends. The CDR3 sequence is 12 residues long. This CDR3 is CASSHRGGEQYF. Written as DNA, the CDR3 is TGTGCCAGCAGCCACCGGGGAGGCGAGCAGTACTTC.